This TCR beta chain was captured in a study of cytomegalovirus exposure and HLA in healthy donors. Regarding the study as a whole: Common viral pathogens seemed, in a later analysis, to connect with several of the most significant clusters. DRB1 had the most TCR associations and HLA-C the fewest, a later analysis found, with rates varying by HLA locus.

The PCR made use of 60 Vbeta and 13 Jbeta primers. TCRdb's table, derived via immunoSEQ multiplex PCR, lists solely in-frame clones and lacks some. The sample consists of about 97,000 clones, 75% to 85% of them appearing once. V was cut by 2 bases and J by 4 bases, with 11 bases left in between. Germline lookup yields CDR1 MNHEY and CDR2 SMNVEV (reference sequence). This CDR3 spans 15 amino acids. Details on this clone: Its specificity is not known.

The sequence derives from a male donor in good health and CMV-seropositive. The rearrangement links TRBV27 to TRBJ2-2, with a tentative D call TRBD2 (6 bases). What was sequenced was PBMCs. The CDR3 reads CASSLVAVVTGELFF. The DNA of the CDR3 is TGTGCCAGCAGTTTAGTAGCGGTAGTCACCGGGGAGCTGTTTTTT.